Included here is one T cell receptor (beta chain) sequence, with context. CDR1 and CDR2 (germline): MNHNS, SASEGT. This CDR3 is built from 15 residues. The V gene end was trimmed by 3 bases and the J gene end by 3 bases; junction bases not matched to a gene: 7. The method was immunoSEQ multiplex PCR; TCRdb's version includes in-frame clones alone and lacks a portion of them. The sample gives more than 2 million clones, around 93% of which show up once; around 1.7% is in the top ten. This entry comes from a study of shared clonotypes between healthy human individuals. Only CD45RO-negative cells positively selected for CCR7 counted as naive CD8 cells, so terminally differentiated effector memory CD45RA+ cells were excluded.

Source material: naive CD8+ T cells from PBMCs. The sequence derives from a man younger than 35 in good health. Some clones in this sample may be carry-over from other donors' samples. This chain joins TRBV6-1 and TRBJ2-7; 8 positions match TRBD1. The CDR3 sequence: CASSERDRGHYEQYF. For the CDR3, the DNA is TGTGCCAGCAGTGAGCGAGACAGGGGTCACTACGAGCAGTACTTC.